Many counts were recorded for the clone carrying this T cell receptor (beta chain). Antigen specificity is unknown. The data belong to a study of CD8+CD57+ T cells in acquired aplastic anemia. CD8+CD57+ cell expansion, shown by flow cytometry, had occurred in the patients selected for sequencing. Untreated patients provided the blood samples, with no therapy given before sampling. Study-wide findings and caveats: Patients were compared with controls for CD8+ Simpson's diversity, and no significant difference emerged.

Template material for TCR beta VDJ and CDR3 profiling consisted of genomic DNA. TCRdb reprocessed the reads with MiXCR, giving one entry per CDR3 protein. The sample has around 200,000 distinct CDR3 sequences, 60% to 80% seen once. Germline V gives CDR1 ENHRY, CDR2 SYGVKD. The CDR3 extends over 18 amino acids. J gave up 3 bases and V 3 bases, and 12 bases lay outside the gene matches. V and J are TRBV10-3 and TRBJ2-1; TRBD1 aligns across 9 bases. The origin of this receptor is a human donor with aplastic anemia. Material for sequencing was sorted CD4+, CD8+, or CD8+CD57+ T cells (not recorded which) from PBMCs. The CDR3 protein is CAISDPGQGILHYNEQFF. The CDR3 bases are TGTGCCATCAGTGATCCGGGACAGGGCATCCTTCACTACAATGAGCAGTTCTTC.